This T cell receptor beta chain came from a study of blood T cell repertoires in COVID-19. Study as a whole: Samples representing acute and convalescent COVID-19 were sourced from the United States, Italy and Spain. PBMCs, B-cell-depleted T cells, or T cells were the source of the cDNA or gDNA that made up the material.

This CDR3 is 12 amino acids long. CDR1 is MDHEN, CDR2 SYDVKM, per germline. J lost 6 bases, V lost 6 bases, and 4 bases had no gene match. As originally analysed: Reference gene primer amplification gave nucleated cell count estimates. The protocol was immunoSEQ multiplex PCR, while the TCRdb copy is restricted to in-frame clones and leaves out a portion. The DNA gave D and trimming, while V, J and clone size come from that table. Among about 180,000 clones, 88% were seen once, and the ten largest hold more than 3.5%. Specimen: peripheral blood. The V and J genes are TRBV28 and TRBJ1-1, with TRBD1 matching 7 bases. The clonotype comes from a woman in her twenties or thirties with acute or convalescent COVID-19. The CDR3 nucleotides read TGTGCCAGCAGCTCAGGGGGAGCTGAAGCTTTCTTT. This encodes CASSSGGAEAFF.